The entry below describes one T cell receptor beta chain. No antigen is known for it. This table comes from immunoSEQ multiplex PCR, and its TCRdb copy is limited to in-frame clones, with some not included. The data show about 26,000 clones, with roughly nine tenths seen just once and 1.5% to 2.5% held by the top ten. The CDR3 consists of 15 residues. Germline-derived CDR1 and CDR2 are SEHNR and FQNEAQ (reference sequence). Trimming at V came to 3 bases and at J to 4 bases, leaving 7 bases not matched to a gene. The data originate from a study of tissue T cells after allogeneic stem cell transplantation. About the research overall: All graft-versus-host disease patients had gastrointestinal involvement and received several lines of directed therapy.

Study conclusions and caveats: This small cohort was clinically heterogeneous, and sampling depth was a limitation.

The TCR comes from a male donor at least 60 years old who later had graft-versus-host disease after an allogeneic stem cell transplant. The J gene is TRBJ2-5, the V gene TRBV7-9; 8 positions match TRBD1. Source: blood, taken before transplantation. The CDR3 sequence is CASSFQGARGETQYF. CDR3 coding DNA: TGTGCCAGCAGCTTTCAGGGGGCTCGTGGAGAGACCCAGTACTTC.